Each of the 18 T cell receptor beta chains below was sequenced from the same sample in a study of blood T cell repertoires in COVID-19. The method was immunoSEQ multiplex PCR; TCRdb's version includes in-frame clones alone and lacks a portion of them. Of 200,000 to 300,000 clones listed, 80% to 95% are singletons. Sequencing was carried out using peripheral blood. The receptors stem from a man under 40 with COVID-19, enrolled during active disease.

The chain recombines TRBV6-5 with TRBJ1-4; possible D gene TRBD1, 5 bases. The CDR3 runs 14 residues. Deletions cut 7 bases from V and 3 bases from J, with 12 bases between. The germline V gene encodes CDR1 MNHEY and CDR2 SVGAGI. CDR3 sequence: CASTKGGANEKLFF. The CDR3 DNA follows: TGTGCCAGCACCAAGGGAGGGGCTAATGAAAAACTGTTTTTT.

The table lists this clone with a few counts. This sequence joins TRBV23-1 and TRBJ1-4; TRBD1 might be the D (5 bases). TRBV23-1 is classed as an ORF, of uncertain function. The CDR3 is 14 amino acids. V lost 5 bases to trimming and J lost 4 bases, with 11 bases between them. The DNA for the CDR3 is TGCGCCAGCAGTGAGGGGACTTATAATGAAAAACTGTTTTTT. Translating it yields CASSEGTYNEKLFF.

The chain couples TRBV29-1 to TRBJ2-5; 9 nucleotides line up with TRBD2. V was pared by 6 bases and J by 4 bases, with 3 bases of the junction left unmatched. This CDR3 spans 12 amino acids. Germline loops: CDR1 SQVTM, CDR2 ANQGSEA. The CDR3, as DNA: TGCAGCGTGAGGCGGGAGGGAGAGACCCAGTACTTC. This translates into CSVRREGETQYF.

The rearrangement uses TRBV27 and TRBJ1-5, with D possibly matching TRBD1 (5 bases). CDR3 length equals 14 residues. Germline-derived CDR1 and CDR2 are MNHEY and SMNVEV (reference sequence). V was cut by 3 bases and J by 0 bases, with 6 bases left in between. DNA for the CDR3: TGTGCCAGCAGTTTCCAGGGTAGCAATCAGCCCCAGCATTTT. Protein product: CASSFQGSNQPQHF.

In DNA form, the CDR3 reads TGTGCCACCACCCCCAGGGCTGGCTACACCTTC. This sequence encodes CATTPRAGYTF. The chain employs TRBV6-5 and TRBJ1-2; a possible D gene is TRBD1 (5 bases). V was trimmed by 10 bases and J by 7 bases, leaving 13 bases between them. Germline V lookup: CDR1 MNHEY, CDR2 SVGAGI. This CDR3 is 11 amino acids long.

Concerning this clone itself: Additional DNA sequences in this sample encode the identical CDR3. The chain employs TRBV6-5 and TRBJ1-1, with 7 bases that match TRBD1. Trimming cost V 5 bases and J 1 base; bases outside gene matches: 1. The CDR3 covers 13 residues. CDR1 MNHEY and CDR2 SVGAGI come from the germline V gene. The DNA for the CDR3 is TGTGCCAGCAGTCGGACAGGGAACACTGAAGCTTTCTTT. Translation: CASSRTGNTEAFF.

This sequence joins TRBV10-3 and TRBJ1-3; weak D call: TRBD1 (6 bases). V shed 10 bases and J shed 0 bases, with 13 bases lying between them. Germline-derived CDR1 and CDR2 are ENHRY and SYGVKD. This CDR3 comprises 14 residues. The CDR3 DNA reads TGTGCCACGAAGGGGGTCGCCTCTGGAAACACCATATATTTT. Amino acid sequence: CATKGVASGNTIYF.

The CDR3 bases are TGTGCCAGCAGCTTAAGGCCCGATTCACCCCTCCACTTT. Translating it yields CASSLRPDSPLHF. J is TRBJ1-6 and V is TRBV7-3, with no clear D. The CDR3 covers 13 residues. Trimming removed 1 base at V and 8 bases at J, with 6 bases between. CDR1 and CDR2 (germline): SGHTA, FQGTGA.

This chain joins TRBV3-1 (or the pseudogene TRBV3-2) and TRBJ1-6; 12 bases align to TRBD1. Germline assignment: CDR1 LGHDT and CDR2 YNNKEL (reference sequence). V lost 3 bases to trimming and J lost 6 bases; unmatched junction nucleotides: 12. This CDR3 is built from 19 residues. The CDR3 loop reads CASSQAGTGGARFNSPLHF. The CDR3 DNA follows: TGTGCCAGCAGCCAGGCCGGGACAGGGGGCGCCAGGTTTAATTCACCCCTCCACTTT.

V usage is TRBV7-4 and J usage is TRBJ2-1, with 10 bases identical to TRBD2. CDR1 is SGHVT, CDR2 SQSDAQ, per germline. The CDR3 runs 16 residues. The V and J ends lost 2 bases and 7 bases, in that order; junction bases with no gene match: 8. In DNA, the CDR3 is TGTGCCAGCAGCTTAAGTGGAGCTAGCGGGGGAAATGAGCAGTTCTTC. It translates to CASSLSGASGGNEQFF. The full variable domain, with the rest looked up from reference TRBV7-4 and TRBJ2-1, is GAGVSQSPRYKVAKRGRDVALRCDSISGHVTLYWYRQTLGQGSEVLTYSQSDAQRDKSGRPSGRFSAERPERSVSTLKIQRTEQGDSAVYLCASSLSGASGGNEQFFGPGTRLTVL.

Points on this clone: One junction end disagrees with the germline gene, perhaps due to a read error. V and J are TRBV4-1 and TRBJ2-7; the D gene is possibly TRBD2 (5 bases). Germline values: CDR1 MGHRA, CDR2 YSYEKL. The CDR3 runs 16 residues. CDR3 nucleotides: TGCGCCAGCAGCCCCTTCGTTGTACAGCAAAAGGACTTCGCGCACTTC. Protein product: CASSPFVVQQKDFAHF.

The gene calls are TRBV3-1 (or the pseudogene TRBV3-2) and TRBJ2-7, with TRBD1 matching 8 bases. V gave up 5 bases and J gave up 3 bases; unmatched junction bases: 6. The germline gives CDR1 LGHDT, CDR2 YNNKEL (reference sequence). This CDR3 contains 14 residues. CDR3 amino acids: CASSAWTGHYEQYF. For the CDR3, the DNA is TGTGCCAGCAGCGCCTGGACAGGGCACTACGAGCAGTACTTC.

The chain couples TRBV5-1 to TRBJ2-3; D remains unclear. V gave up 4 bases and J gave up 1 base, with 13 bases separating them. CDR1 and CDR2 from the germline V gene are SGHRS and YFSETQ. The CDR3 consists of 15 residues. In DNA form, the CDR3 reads TGCGCCAGCAGCACGCTCGGTTCTGGCACAGATACGCAGTATTTT. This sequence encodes CASSTLGSGTDTQYF.

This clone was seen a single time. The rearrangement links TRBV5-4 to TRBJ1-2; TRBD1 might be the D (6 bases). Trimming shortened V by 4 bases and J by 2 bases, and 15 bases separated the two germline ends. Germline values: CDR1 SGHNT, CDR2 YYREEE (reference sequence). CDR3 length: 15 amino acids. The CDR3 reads CASSARTTGNYGYTF. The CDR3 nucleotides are TGTGCCAGCAGCGCCCGGACAACAGGGAACTATGGCTACACCTTC.

The CDR3 DNA is TGTGCCAGCAGCTCTGGAACTAGCGGGGTGTCCTACGAGCAGTACTTC. Its protein is CASSSGTSGVSYEQYF. The gene calls are TRBV11-2 and TRBJ2-7; 10 nucleotides match TRBD2. CDR3 size: 16 residues. V dropped 4 bases and J dropped 1; count of bases not matched to a gene: 7. Germline CDR1 is SGHAT and CDR2 is FQNNGV.

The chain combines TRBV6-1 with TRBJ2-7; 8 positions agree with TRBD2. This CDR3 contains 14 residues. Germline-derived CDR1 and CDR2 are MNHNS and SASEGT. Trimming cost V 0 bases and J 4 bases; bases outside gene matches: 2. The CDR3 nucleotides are TGTGCCAGCAGTGAAGCGCGGGGGGTTTACGAGCAGTACTTC. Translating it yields CASSEARGVYEQYF.

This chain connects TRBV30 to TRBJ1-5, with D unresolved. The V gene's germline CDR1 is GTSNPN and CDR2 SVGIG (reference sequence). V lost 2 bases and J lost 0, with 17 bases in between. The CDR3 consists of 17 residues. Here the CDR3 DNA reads TGTGCCTGGAGTCCCGAGCAAACCACGTATAGCAATCAGCCCCAGCATTTT. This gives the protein CAWSPEQTTYSNQPQHF.

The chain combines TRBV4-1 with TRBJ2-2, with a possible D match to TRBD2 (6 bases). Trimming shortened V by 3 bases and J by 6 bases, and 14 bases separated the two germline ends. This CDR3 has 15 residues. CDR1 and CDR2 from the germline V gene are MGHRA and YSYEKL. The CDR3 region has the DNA TGCGCCAGCAGCCAGCACGGCGGGGCTTCCGGGGAGCTGTTTTTT. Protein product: CASSQHGGASGELFF.